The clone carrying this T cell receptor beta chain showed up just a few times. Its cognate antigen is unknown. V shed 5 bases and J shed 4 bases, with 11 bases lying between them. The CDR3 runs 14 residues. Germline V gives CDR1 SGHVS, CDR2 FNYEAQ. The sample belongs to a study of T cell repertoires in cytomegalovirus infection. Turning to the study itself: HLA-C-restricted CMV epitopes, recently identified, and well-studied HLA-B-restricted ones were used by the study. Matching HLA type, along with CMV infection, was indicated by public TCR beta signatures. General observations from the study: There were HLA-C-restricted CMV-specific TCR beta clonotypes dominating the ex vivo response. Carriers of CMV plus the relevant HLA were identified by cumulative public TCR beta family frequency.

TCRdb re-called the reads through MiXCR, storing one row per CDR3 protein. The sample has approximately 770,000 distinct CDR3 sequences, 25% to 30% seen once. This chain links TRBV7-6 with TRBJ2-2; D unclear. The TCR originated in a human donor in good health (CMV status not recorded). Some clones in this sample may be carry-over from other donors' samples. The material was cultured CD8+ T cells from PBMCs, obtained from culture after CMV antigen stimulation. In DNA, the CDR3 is TGTGCCAGCAGCCACCAACCCGGCACCGGGGAGCTGTTTTTT. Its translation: CASSHQPGTGELFF.